This T cell receptor beta chain was recorded in a study of cytomegalovirus exposure and HLA in healthy donors. Everyone who donated was a healthy bone marrow donor. Points on this clone: Its antigen remains unidentified.

The study ran its PCR with 60 Vbeta and 13 Jbeta primers. Method: immunoSEQ multiplex PCR; TCRdb's copy keeps in-frame clones and lacks some. This repertoire shows roughly 100,000 clones, approximately 82% found once; its top ten account for 2.5%. Notes on the study in general: Judged likely to be a sequencing artifact was a cluster of highly shared sequence variants.

Looked up from germline, CDR1 is LGHNA and CDR2 is YNFKEQ. This CDR3 is built from 15 residues. The V and J ends lost 0 bases and 8 bases respectively, with 16 bases between them. The V call is TRBV4-2, the J call TRBJ1-2; D gene ambiguous. Sequenced: PBMCs. The sequence derives from a man in his forties in good health and CMV-seronegative. The CDR3 bases are TGTGCCAGCAGCCAAGAGTCGCGGGAAGTAGAAGGCTACACCTTC. Its protein is CASSQESREVEGYTF.